This TCR beta chain was recovered during a study of blood T cells in healthy people across ages. The germline V and J ends were trimmed by 3 bases and 0 bases, with 6 bases remaining between them. This CDR3 is built from 14 residues. The sample holds a few counts of this clonotype. The antigen remains undetermined. With a J-beta primer mix and a sample-barcoded 5' primer, a second PCR ran about 6 to 11 cycles. TCRdb reprocessed the 5' RACE reads with MiXCR, giving one entry per CDR3 protein. Seen here are about 280,000 distinct CDR3 sequences, 25% to 30% observed once, and the top ten hold about 30%. Whole-study findings and limits: Across the age range, TCR beta diversity per million T cells fell in a roughly linear way.

Specimen: blood. The chain uses TRBV12-3 or TRBV12-4 and TRBJ2-1, with a possible D match to TRBD2 (5 bases). This TCR was recovered from a woman aged 70 to 79 in good health. CDR3 bases: TGTGCCAGCAGTTTCGGGGACTCCTACAATGAGCAGTTCTTC. Translation: CASSFGDSYNEQFF.